The 22 T cell receptor beta chains listed next were all sequenced from one sample in a study of blood T cell repertoires in COVID-19. Generated by immunoSEQ multiplex PCR, the TCRdb table keeps only in-frame clones and is missing some. Here the sample spans some 160,000 clones, 86% being singletons. Source material: peripheral blood. The receptor set was obtained from a woman between 70 and 85 years old with acute or convalescent COVID-19.

J is TRBJ2-3 and V is TRBV7-9; TRBD1 might be the D (6 bases). This CDR3 contains 16 residues. V shed 0 bases and J shed 6 bases, with 16 bases lying between them. Germline V CDR1 and CDR2: SEHNR, FQNEAQ (reference sequence). CDR3 residues: CASSLAVVGAADTQYF. DNA of the CDR3: TGTGCCAGCAGCTTAGCCGTGGTGGGGGCGGCTGATACGCAGTATTTT.

The V and J genes are TRBV6-5 and TRBJ1-5; D perhaps matches TRBD1 (5 bases). The V end lost 5 bases, the J end lost 3 bases, and 11 bases lay between the germline ends. CDR1 and CDR2 from the germline V gene are MNHEY and SVGAGI. There are 14 residues in the CDR3. CDR3 in amino acids: CASSLTVTNQPQHF. In DNA form, the CDR3 reads TGTGCCAGCAGTCTGACAGTAACCAATCAGCCCCAGCATTTT.

CDR3: CASSLGPAGSSYEQYF. CDR3 coding DNA: TGTGCCAGCAGCTTAGGCCCCGCGGGAAGTTCCTACGAGCAGTACTTC. This rearrangement joins TRBV11-2 to TRBJ2-7; a weak D match, TRBD2 (6 bases). V was clipped by 1 base and J by 1 base, with 14 bases between them. The CDR3 covers 16 residues. From germline, CDR1 is SGHAT and CDR2 FQNNGV.

This clone turned up a few times. The chain couples TRBV9 to TRBJ1-3; 12 nucleotides match TRBD1. CDR3 length: 18 amino acids. J was trimmed by 4 bases and V by 4 bases; bases with no gene match: 12. The germline gives CDR1 SGDLS, CDR2 YYNGEE. CDR3 amino acids: CASSKAPTGTGGGNTIYF. CDR3 in DNA: TGTGCCAGCAGCAAGGCACCGACCGGGACAGGGGGCGGAAACACCATATATTTT.

Turning to this clone: Distinct nucleotide sequences in the sample also encode this CDR3. The gene calls are TRBV3-1 (or the pseudogene TRBV3-2) and TRBJ1-1; perhaps TRBD1 as D (5 bases). Germline CDR1 is LGHDT and CDR2 is YNNKEL (reference sequence). The CDR3 consists of 14 residues. The ends were cut back, 3 bases at V and 1 base at J, with 9 bases in the middle. The CDR3 region is CASSQVTGNTEAFF. The CDR3 coding sequence is TGTGCCAGCAGCCAGGTAACAGGGAACACTGAAGCTTTCTTT.

This chain uses TRBV30 with TRBJ1-2, with D hard to call. CDR1 is GTSNPN, CDR2 SVGIG, per germline (reference sequence). The V end was cut by 2 bases, the J end by 1 base, with 11 bases between. This CDR3 region has 14 residues. The CDR3 DNA reads TGTGCCTGGAGTCCCGACGGGTTTAACTATGGCTACACCTTC. Amino acids: CAWSPDGFNYGYTF.

The chain employs TRBV5-1 and TRBJ1-1; 8 positions match TRBD1. The CDR3 has 14 residues. Looked up from germline, CDR1 is SGHRS and CDR2 is YFSETQ. V gave up 6 bases and J gave up 0 bases; unmatched junction bases: 4. For the CDR3, the DNA is TGCGCCAGCACCCCGACAGGGGTGAACACTGAAGCTTTCTTT. Residues: CASTPTGVNTEAFF.

This clone appeared a single time. The chain is built from TRBV12-5 and TRBJ2-2; a weak D match, TRBD2 (6 bases). The CDR3 covers 13 residues. Germline V gives CDR1 LGHNT, CDR2 FRNRAP. Trimming left V 6 bases short and J 7 bases short, with 12 bases between. The CDR3 is CASGRTSIGELFF. CDR3 nucleotides: TGTGCTAGTGGCCGTACTAGCATCGGGGAGCTGTTTTTT.

The CDR3, as DNA: TGCAGTGCTAGTTCTCTAGGGGACAGGGCTTCTAGCAGCACAGATACGCAGTATTTT. This codes for CSASSLGDRASSSTDTQYF. V usage is TRBV20-1 and J usage is TRBJ2-3; 9 nucleotides match TRBD1. V shed 3 bases and J 0 bases; nucleotides not matched to a gene: 16. The CDR3 length is 19 residues. CDR1 DFQATT and CDR2 SNEGSKA come from the germline V gene (reference sequence).

The chain carries TRBV19 and TRBJ2-7; 8 bases agree with TRBD1. Germline V gene sequence: CDR1 LNHDA, CDR2 SQIVND (reference sequence). This CDR3 has 15 residues. J was trimmed by 1 base and V by 7 bases; bases with no gene match: 9. The DNA of the CDR3 is TGTGCCAGTAAGTTCGGGACAGGTCCGTCCTACGAGCAGTACTTC. Translated, it gives CASKFGTGPSYEQYF.

This rearrangement joins TRBV5-1 to TRBJ2-3; 7 bases fit TRBD2. The V gene end was trimmed by 3 bases and the J gene end by 1 base; junction bases not matched to a gene: 17. Germline CDR1 SGHRS, CDR2 YFSETQ. CDR3 length: 19 residues. CDR3 residues: CASSSPRANWAGGTDTQYF. The DNA of the CDR3 is TGCGCCAGCAGCTCTCCCCGCGCCAACTGGGCGGGGGGCACAGATACGCAGTATTTT.

The rearrangement links TRBV6-5 to TRBJ1-2; tentative D call: TRBD1 (6 bases). V was trimmed by 7 bases and J by 4 bases, leaving 19 bases between them. Germline CDR1 and CDR2: MNHEY and SVGAGI. This CDR3 spans 15 amino acids. The CDR3 nucleotides are TGTGCCAGCACCCCCAGCGGACAGCTTCTCTATGGCTACACCTTC. It specifies CASTPSGQLLYGYTF.

This clone was counted once. The chain couples TRBV3-1 (or the pseudogene TRBV3-2) to TRBJ2-3; tentative D call: TRBD2 (5 bases). This CDR3 is 15 amino acids long. Between the trimmed V and J ends, which lost 4 bases and 7 bases, there was a span of 18 bases. The V gene's germline CDR1 is LGHDT and CDR2 YNNKEL (reference sequence). The CDR3 spells CASSPPSRASNTQYF. CDR3 DNA: TGTGCCAGCAGCCCCCCCTCGCGGGCTTCGAATACGCAGTATTTT.

The J gene is TRBJ1-6, the V gene TRBV21-1. TRBV21-1 represents a pseudogene. This CDR3 contains 18 residues. The CDR3 DNA reads as TGTGCCAGCAGCAAGAGGGCAAACAAGAGCTCCTATAATTCACCCCTCCACTTT. The encoded protein is CASSKRANKSSYNSPLHF.

This chain uses TRBV30 with TRBJ2-7, with 8 positions matching TRBD1. V trimming: 5 bases; J trimming: 0 bases; junction bases outside the gene matches: 6. Germline CDR1 and CDR2: GTSNPN and SVGIG (reference sequence). CDR3 length: 14 residues. CDR3 amino acids: CAWAGTGNSYEQYF. The CDR3 DNA is TGTGCCTGGGCCGGGACAGGCAACTCCTACGAGCAGTACTTC. The full variable domain, rest sourced from reference TRBV30 and TRBJ2-7, is SQTIHQWPATLVQPVGSPLSLECTVEGTSNPNLYWYRQAAGRGLQLLFYSVGIGQISSEVPQNLSASRPQDRQFILSSKKLLLSDSGFYLCAWAGTGNSYEQYFGPGTRLTVT.

CDR3 nucleotides: TGCGCCAGCAGCTTGAGGGAGGGCAGTCGTAACGAGCAGTACTTC. Protein sequence: CASSLREGSRNEQYF. The rearrangement links TRBV5-1 to TRBJ2-7, with 7 bases matching TRBD2. J was trimmed by 5 bases and V by 1 base; bases with no gene match: 9. CDR3 size: 15 residues. Germline assignment: CDR1 SGHRS and CDR2 YFSETQ.

The chain links TRBV5-1 to TRBJ1-5; 8 positions agree with TRBD1. The J segment lost 1 base and the V segment lost 4 bases, leaving 4 bases of the junction unmatched. From germline, CDR1 is SGHRS and CDR2 YFSETQ. This CDR3 is built from 15 residues. The CDR3 DNA sequence: TGCGCCAGCAGCGTCGGACAGGGCAGCAATCAGCCCCAGCATTTT. Translated, it gives CASSVGQGSNQPQHF.

The V gene is TRBV5-1, the J gene TRBJ1-2, with 7 bases matching TRBD1. After removal of 0 bases from V and 4 bases from J, the junction contained 3 bases not matched to a gene. Per the germline V gene, CDR1 is SGHRS and CDR2 is YFSETQ. The CDR3 totals 14 residues. For the CDR3, the DNA is TGCGCCAGCAGCTTGGAGGGACAGAGCTATGGCTACACCTTC. Protein sequence: CASSLEGQSYGYTF.

The chain is built from TRBV7-5 and TRBJ2-5; the table gives TRBD1 as D, unverified against the DNA. TRBV7-5 is marked as a pseudogene. The CDR3 consists of 16 residues. The DNA of the CDR3 is TGTGCCAGAAGCCGGCGACATCAAGTCCGTCGAGAGACCCAGTACTTC. Translated: CARSRRHQVRRETQYF.

The J gene is TRBJ2-5, the V gene TRBV9; tentative D call: TRBD1 (6 bases). The germline V gene has CDR1 SGDLS and CDR2 YYNGEE. The CDR3 runs to 13 residues. Between the trimmed V and J ends, which lost 3 bases and 5 bases, there was a span of 11 bases. In nucleotides, the CDR3 is TGTGCCAGCAGCGATTCAAGGGGGGAGACCCAGTACTTC. It codes for CASSDSRGETQYF.

V is TRBV4-2 and J is TRBJ2-3, with D perhaps TRBD2 (7 bases). V shed 0 bases and J shed 9 bases, with 19 bases lying between them. The CDR3 extends over 16 amino acids. CDR1 LGHNA and CDR2 YNFKEQ come from the germline V gene. CDR3 region: CASSQEGGAALRTQYF. CDR3 in DNA: TGTGCCAGCAGCCAAGAGGGGGGGGCGGCGCTGAGGACGCAGTATTTT.

V and J are TRBV29-1 and TRBJ2-7; possibly TRBD2 for D (7 bases). Germline values: CDR1 SQVTM, CDR2 ANQGSEA. V gave up 7 bases and J gave up 6 bases, with 22 bases separating them. The CDR3 spans 14 residues. The CDR3 region is CSAAPSGIRGEQYF. In DNA form, the CDR3 reads TGCAGCGCTGCACCGAGCGGGATCAGGGGCGAGCAGTACTTC.